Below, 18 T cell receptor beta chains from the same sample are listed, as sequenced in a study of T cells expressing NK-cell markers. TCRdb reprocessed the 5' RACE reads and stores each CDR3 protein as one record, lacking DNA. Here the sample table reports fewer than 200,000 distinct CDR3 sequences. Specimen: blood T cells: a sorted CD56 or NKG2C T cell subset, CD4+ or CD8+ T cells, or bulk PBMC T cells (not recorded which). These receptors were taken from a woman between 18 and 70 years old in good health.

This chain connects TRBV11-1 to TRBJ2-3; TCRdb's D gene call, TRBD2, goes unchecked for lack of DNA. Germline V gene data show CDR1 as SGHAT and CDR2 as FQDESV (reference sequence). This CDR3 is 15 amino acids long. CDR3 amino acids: CASSFSGSDTDTQYF.

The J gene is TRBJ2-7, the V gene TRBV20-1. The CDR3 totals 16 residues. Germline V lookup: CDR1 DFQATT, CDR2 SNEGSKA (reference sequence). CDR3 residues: CSARDQANRGSYEQYF.

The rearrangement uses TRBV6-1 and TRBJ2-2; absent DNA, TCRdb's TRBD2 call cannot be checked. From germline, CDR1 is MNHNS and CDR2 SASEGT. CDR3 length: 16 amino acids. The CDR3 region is CASRAGRVANTGELFF.

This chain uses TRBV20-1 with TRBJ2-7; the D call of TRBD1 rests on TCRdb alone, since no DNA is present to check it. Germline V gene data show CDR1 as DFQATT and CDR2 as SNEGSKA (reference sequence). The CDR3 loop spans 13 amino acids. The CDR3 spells CSAIRQGAHEQYF.

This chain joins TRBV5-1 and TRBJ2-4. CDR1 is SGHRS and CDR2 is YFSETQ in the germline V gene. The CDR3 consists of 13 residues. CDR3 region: CASSPNVGNIQYF.

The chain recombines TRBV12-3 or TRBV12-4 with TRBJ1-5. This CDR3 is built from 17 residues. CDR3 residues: CASGLSSGYSYNQPQHF.

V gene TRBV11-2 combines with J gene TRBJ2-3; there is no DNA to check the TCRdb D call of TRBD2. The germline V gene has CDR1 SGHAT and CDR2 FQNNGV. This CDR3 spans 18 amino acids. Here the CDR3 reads CASSPGTSGSFSTDTQYF.

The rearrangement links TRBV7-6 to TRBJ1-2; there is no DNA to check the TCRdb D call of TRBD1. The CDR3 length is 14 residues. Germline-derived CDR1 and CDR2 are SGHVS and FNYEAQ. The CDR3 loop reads CASSLGDRRYGYTF. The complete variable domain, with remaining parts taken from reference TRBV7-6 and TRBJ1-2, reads GAGVSQSPRYKVTKRGQDVALRCDPISGHVSLYWYRQALGQGPEFLTYFNYEAQQDKSGLPNDRFSAERPEGSISTLTIQRTEQRDSAMYRCASSLGDRRYGYTFGSGTRLTVV.

The CDR3 loop reads CASSLGQGYNEKLFF. The rearrangement links TRBV6-1 to TRBJ1-4; TCRdb's D call of TRBD1 is untestable without DNA. The CDR3 contains 15 residues. Germline V gene data show CDR1 as MNHNS and CDR2 as SASEGT.

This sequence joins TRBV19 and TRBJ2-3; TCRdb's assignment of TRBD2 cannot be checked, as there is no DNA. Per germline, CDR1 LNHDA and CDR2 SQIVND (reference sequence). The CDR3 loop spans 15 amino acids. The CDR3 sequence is CASSTLAGAIDTQYF.

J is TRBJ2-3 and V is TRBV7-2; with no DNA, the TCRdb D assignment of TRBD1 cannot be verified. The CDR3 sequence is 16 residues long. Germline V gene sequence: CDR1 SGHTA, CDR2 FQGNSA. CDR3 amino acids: CASSLVSGSGGNTQYF.

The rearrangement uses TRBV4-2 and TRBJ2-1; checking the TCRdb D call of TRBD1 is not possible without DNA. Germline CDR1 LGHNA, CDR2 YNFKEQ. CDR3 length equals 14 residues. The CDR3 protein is CASSQGGTGDEQFF.

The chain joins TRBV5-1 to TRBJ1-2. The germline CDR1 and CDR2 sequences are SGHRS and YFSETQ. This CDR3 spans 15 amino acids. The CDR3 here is CASSPAGIRDYGYTF.

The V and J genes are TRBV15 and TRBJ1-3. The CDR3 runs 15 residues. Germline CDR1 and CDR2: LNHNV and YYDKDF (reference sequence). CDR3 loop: CATSRDPDSGNTIYF.

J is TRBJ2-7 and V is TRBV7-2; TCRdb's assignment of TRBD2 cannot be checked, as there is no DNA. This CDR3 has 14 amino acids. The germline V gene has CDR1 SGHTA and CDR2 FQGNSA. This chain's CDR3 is CASSFRAATYEQYF.

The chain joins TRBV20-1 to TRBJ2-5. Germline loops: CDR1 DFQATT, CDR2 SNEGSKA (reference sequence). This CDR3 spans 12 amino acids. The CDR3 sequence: CSARLGKETQYF.

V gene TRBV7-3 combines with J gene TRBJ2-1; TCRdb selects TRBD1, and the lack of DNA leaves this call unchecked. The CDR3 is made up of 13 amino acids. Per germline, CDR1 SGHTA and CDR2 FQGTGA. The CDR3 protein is CASSLRDSNEQFF.

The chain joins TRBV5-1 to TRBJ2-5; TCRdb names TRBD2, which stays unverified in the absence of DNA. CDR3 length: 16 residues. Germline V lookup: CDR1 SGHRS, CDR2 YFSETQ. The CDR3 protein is CASVSSGRAAGETQYF.